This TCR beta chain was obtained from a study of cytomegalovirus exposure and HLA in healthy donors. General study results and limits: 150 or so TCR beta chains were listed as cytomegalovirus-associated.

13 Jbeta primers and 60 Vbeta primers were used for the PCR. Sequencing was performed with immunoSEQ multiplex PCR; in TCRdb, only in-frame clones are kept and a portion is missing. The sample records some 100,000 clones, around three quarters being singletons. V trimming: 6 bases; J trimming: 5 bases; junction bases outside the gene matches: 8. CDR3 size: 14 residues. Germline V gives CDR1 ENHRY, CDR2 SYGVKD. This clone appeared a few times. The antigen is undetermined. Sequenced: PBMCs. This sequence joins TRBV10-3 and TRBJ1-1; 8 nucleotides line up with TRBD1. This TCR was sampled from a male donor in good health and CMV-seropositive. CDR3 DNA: TGTGCCATCAGATCGACAGGGGTAGGGACTGAAGCTTTCTTT. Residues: CAIRSTGVGTEAFF.